This T cell receptor beta chain was retrieved from a study of blood T cell repertoires in COVID-19. Study-level information: COVID-19 samples collected from the United States, Italy and Spain covered acute and convalescent phases. In each case, the material was cDNA or gDNA derived from T cells, B-cell-depleted T cells, or PBMCs.

Trimming pared 2 bases from V and 9 bases from J, leaving 14 bases between. This CDR3 spans 15 amino acids. Looked up from germline, CDR1 is MNHEY and CDR2 is SMNVEV (reference sequence). In the study's own analysis: Amplification of reference gene primers provided the estimated nucleated cell counts. The table came from immunoSEQ multiplex PCR; TCRdb's copy has only in-frame clones and leaves some out. V and J calls plus clone size are reproduced from that table; the DNA served to infer D and trimming. The sample lists roughly 110,000 clones, around four fifths occurring once. The sample was peripheral blood. This receptor was obtained from a woman aged 70-85 years with acute or convalescent COVID-19. The V call is TRBV27, the J call TRBJ1-6; D not certain. This chain's CDR3 is CASSLLDGMGSPLHF. CDR3 nucleotide sequence: TGTGCCAGCAGTTTACTCGACGGGATGGGTTCACCCCTCCACTTT.